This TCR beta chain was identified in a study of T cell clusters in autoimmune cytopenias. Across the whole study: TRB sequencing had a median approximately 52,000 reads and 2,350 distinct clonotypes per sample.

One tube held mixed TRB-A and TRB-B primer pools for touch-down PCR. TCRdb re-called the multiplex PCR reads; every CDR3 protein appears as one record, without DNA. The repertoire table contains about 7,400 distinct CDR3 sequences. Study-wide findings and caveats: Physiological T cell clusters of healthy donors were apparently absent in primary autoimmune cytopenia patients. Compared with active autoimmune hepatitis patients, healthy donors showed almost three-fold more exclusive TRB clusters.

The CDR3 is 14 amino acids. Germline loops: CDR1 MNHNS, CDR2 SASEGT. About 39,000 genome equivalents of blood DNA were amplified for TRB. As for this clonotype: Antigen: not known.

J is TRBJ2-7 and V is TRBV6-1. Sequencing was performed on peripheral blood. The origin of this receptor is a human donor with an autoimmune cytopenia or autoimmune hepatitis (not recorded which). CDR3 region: CASTPTGSSYEQYF.